This T cell receptor (beta chain) originates from a study of technical replicates of blood from several donors. Measured with immunoSEQ multiplex PCR; TCRdb has only the in-frame clones, and not every one. There are about 98,000 clones in the sample; 90% to 97% occur only once, and over 0.2% lies in the top ten. Trimming took 3 bases from V and 4 from J, leaving 7 bases between them. The CDR3 contains 13 residues. Germline lookup yields CDR1 SGHTA and CDR2 FQGTGA. The sample was T cells isolated from PBMCs. The receptor comes from a human donor in good health. The V and J genes are TRBV7-3 and TRBJ1-5; D perhaps matches TRBD1 (5 bases). The CDR3 DNA is TGTGCCAGCAGCTTCGGGGGAAATCAGCCCCAGCATTTT. Translation: CASSFGGNQPQHF.